Following are 6 T cell receptor beta chains from one sample sequenced in a study of cytomegalovirus exposure and HLA in healthy donors. Vbeta (60) and Jbeta (13) primers were used in the PCR. Assay: immunoSEQ multiplex PCR; the TCRdb copy retains only in-frame clones and omits some. The sample carries some 120,000 clones, about 81% recorded once. Specimen: PBMCs. Receptor source: a woman younger than 45 in good health and CMV-seronegative.

The rearrangement joins TRBV27 to TRBJ2-2; 10 bases are a match to TRBD1. Germline loops: CDR1 MNHEY, CDR2 SMNVEV (reference sequence). The CDR3 is made up of 15 amino acids. The V and J ends lost 6 bases and 4 bases, in that order; junction bases with no gene match: 5. CDR3: CASRGTGASTGELFF. CDR3 DNA sequence: TGTGCCAGCAGAGGGACAGGGGCTTCCACCGGGGAGCTGTTTTTT.

V usage is TRBV7-9 and J usage is TRBJ1-1; D gene unclear. Trimming took off 5 bases at V and 3 bases at J, with 22 bases between the two ends. The V gene's germline CDR1 is SEHNR and CDR2 FQNEAQ (reference sequence). This CDR3 region has 17 residues. The CDR3 DNA follows: TGTGCCAGCAGCAAGCGGACCTCACCGGCAGGTTACACTGAAGCTTTCTTT. Translated, it gives CASSKRTSPAGYTEAFF. The full variable domain, completed using reference TRBV7-9 and TRBJ1-1, is DTGVSQNPRHKITKRGQNVTFRCDPISEHNRLYWYRQTLGQGPEFLTYFQNEAQLEKSRLLSDRFSAERPKGSFSTLEIQRTEQGDSAMYLCASSKRTSPAGYTEAFFGQGTRLTVV.

The V call is TRBV6-6, the J call TRBJ2-6; D gene unclear. This CDR3 spans 15 amino acids. Trimming shortened V by 4 bases and J by 4 bases, and 11 bases separated the two germline ends. CDR1 and CDR2 (germline): MNHNY, SVGAGI (reference sequence). The CDR3 coding sequence is TGTGCCAGCAGTTCCCGCCTTGCGGGGGCCAACGTCCTGACTTTC. Amino acids: CASSSRLAGANVLTF.

The count of this clone is one. The chain is built from TRBV9 and TRBJ2-1; perhaps TRBD1 as D (5 bases). Germline lookup yields CDR1 SGDLS and CDR2 YYNGEE. Trimming cost V 4 bases and J 7 bases, with 24 bases left between them. The CDR3 consists of 17 residues. The CDR3 nucleotides are TGTGCCAGCAGCTCCTACTCGCAGGGCAGACGATATAATGAGCAGTTCTTC. Translation: CASSSYSQGRRYNEQFF.

The J gene is TRBJ1-4, the V gene TRBV9; 8 bases match TRBD1. J was trimmed by 8 bases and V by 3 bases; bases with no gene match: 15. This CDR3 is 17 amino acids long. Germline V lookup: CDR1 SGDLS, CDR2 YYNGEE. CDR3 sequence reads: CASSEGGLDREGEKLFF. As DNA, the CDR3 is TGTGCCAGCAGCGAGGGGGGACTGGACAGGGAAGGAGAAAAACTGTTTTTT.

The J gene is TRBJ2-3, the V gene TRBV5-1; 8 nucleotides line up with TRBD2. This CDR3 has 15 residues. The germline CDR1 and CDR2 sequences are SGHRS and YFSETQ. Losses at the gene ends were 0 bases for V and 5 bases for J; bases not matched to a gene: 5. The CDR3: CASSLGSSGGDTQYF. The CDR3 coding sequence is TGCGCCAGCAGCTTGGGTAGCAGCGGGGGAGATACGCAGTATTTT.